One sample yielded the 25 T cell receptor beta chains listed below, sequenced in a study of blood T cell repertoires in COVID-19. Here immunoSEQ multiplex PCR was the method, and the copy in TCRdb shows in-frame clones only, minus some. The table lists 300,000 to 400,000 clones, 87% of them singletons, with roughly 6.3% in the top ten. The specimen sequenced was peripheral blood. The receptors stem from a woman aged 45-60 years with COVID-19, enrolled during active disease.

The CDR3 sequence: CASTLMTADGNQPQHF. CDR3 sequence (DNA): TGTGCCAGCACCTTAATGACAGCCGATGGCAATCAGCCCCAGCATTTT. The gene calls are TRBV6-6 and TRBJ1-5, with D maybe TRBD1 (5 bases). Trimming stripped 7 bases from V and 2 bases from J, with 18 bases between. Germline assignment: CDR1 MNHNY and CDR2 SVGAGI (reference sequence). The CDR3 totals 16 residues.

In DNA, the CDR3 is TGTGCCAGCTCACCCAGGGACATGAACACTGAAGCTTTCTTT. Translation gives CASSPRDMNTEAFF. The chain recombines TRBV18 with TRBJ1-1; D perhaps matches TRBD1 (6 bases). The CDR3 has 14 amino acids. Germline loops: CDR1 KGHSH, CDR2 LQKENI. V shed 3 bases and J shed 0 bases, with 8 bases lying between them.

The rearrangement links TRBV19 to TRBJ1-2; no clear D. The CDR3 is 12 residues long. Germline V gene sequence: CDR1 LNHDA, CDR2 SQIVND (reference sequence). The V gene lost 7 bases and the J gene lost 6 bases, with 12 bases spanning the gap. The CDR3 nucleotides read TGTGCCAGTAAGGCGGGCGTAAATGGCTACACCTTC. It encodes CASKAGVNGYTF.

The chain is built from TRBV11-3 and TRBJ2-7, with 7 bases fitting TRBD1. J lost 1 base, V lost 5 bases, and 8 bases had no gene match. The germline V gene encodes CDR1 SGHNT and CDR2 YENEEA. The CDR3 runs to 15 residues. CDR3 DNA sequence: TGTGCCAGCAGCATCACAGGGACAGTATCCTACGAGCAGTACTTC. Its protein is CASSITGTVSYEQYF.

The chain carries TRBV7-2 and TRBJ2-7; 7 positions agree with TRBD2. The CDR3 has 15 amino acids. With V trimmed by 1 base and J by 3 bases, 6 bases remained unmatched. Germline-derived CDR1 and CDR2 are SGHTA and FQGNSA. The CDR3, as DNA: TGTGCCAGCAGCTTAGAATATTCTAGCGGCTACGAGCAGTACTTC. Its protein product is CASSLEYSSGYEQYF.

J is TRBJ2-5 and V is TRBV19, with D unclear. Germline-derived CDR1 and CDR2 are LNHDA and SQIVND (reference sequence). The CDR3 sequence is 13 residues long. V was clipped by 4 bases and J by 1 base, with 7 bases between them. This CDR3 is CASSRASQETQYF. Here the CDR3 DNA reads TGTGCCAGTAGTAGGGCGTCCCAAGAGACCCAGTACTTC.

This CDR3 is CASSETQRVYGYTF. The CDR3 nucleotides read TGTGCCAGCAGTGAAACACAGAGGGTCTATGGCTACACCTTC. The rearrangement joins TRBV6-1 to TRBJ1-2; D is unresolved. Germline assignment: CDR1 MNHNS and CDR2 SASEGT. The CDR3 length is 14 residues. V was cut by 2 bases and J by 4 bases, with 11 bases left in between.

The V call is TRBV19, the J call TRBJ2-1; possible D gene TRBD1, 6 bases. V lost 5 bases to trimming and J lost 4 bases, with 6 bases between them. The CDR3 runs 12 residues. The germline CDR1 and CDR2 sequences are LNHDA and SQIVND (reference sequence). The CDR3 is CASSDRYNEQFF. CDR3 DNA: TGTGCCAGTAGTGACAGGTACAATGAGCAGTTCTTC.

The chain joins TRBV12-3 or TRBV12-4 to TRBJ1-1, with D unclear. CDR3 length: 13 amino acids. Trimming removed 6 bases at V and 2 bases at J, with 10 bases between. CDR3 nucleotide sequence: TGTGCCAGCAGAGCGGACGGAAACACTGAAGCTTTCTTT. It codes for CASRADGNTEAFF.

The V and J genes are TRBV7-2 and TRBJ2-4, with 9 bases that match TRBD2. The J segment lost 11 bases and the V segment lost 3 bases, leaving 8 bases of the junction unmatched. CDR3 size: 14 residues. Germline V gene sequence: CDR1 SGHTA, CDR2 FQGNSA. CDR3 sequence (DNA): TGTGCCAGCAGCTTTGTTGAACTAGCGGGCCTTCAGTACTTC. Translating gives CASSFVELAGLQYF.

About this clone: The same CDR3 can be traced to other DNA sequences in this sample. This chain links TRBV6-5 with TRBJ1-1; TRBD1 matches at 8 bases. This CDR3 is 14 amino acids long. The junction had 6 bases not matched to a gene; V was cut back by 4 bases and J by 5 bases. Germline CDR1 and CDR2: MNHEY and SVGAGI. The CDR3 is CASSSGTGRTEAFF. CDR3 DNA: TGTGCCAGCAGTTCCGGGACAGGAAGAACTGAAGCTTTCTTT.

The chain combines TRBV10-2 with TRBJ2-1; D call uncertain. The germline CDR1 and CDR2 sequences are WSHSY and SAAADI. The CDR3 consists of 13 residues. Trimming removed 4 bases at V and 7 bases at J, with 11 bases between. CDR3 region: CASSVQALNEQFF. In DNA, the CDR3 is TGCGCCAGCAGTGTGCAGGCGCTAAATGAGCAGTTCTTC.

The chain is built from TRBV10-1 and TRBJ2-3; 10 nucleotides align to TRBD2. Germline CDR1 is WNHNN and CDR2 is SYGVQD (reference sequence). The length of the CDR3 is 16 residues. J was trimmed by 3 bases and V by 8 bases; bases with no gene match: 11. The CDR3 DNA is TGCGCCAGCCCGGAGCGGGAGGGCTTTAGTACAGATACGCAGTATTTT. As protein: CASPEREGFSTDTQYF.

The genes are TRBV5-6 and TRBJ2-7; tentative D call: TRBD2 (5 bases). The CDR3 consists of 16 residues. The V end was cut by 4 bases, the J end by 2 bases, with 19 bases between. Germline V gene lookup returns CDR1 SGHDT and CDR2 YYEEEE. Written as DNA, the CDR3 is TGTGCCAGCAGCCCCTCAATTAGAGCGGCGCCCTACGAGCAGTACTTC. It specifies CASSPSIRAAPYEQYF.

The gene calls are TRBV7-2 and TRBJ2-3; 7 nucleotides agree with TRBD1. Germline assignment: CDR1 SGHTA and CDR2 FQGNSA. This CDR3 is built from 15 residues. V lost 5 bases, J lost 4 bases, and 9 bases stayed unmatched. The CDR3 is CASSGNRGTADTQYF. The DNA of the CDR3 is TGTGCCAGCAGCGGGAACAGGGGAACAGCAGATACGCAGTATTTT.

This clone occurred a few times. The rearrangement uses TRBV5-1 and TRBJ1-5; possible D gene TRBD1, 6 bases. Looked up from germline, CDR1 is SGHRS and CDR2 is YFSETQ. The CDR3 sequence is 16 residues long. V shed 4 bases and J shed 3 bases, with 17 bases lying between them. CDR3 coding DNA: TGCGCCAGCAGCCCCGCGGCCACAGGGCCCAATCAGCCCCAGCATTTT. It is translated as CASSPAATGPNQPQHF.

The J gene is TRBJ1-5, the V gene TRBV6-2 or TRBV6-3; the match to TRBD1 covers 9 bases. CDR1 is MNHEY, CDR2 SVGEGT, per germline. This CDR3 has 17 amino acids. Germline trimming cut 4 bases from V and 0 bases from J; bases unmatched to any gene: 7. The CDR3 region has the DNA TGTGCCAGCAGTTCTGGACAGGGGTCGTATAGCAATCAGCCCCAGCATTTT. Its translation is CASSSGQGSYSNQPQHF.

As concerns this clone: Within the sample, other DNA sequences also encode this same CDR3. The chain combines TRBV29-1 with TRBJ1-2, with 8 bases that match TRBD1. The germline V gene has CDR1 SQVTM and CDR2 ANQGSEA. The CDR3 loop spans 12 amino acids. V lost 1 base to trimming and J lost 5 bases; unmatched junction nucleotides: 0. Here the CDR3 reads CSVEGQGYGYTF. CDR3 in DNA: TGCAGCGTTGAAGGACAGGGGTATGGCTACACCTTC.

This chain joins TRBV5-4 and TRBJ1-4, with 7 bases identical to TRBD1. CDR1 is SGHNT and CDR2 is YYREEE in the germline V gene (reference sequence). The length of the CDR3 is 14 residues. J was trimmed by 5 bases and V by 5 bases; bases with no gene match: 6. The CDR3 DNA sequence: TGTGCCAGCAGTAAGACAGGGCCGAATGAAAAACTGTTTTTT. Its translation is CASSKTGPNEKLFF.

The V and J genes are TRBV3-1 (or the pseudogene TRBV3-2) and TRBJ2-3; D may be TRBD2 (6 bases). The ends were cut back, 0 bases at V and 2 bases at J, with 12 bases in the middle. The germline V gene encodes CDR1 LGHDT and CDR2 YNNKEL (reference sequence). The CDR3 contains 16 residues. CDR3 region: CASSQDQPGATDTQYF. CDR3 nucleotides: TGTGCCAGCAGCCAAGACCAACCGGGAGCCACAGATACGCAGTATTTT.

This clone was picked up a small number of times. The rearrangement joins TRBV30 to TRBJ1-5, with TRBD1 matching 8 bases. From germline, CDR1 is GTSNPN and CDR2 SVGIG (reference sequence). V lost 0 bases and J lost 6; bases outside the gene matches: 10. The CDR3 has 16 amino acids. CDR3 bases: TGTGCCTGGAGTGTTAGAGGCAGGGGGCGCGTTCAGCCCCAGCATTTT. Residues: CAWSVRGRGRVQPQHF.

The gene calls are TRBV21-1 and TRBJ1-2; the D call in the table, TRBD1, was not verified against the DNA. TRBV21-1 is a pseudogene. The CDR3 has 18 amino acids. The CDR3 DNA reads TGTGCCAGCAGCAAAGCGCTTTGGGTGCGGGACAGGCCAAGGGGCTACACCTTC. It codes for CASSKALWVRDRPRGYTF.

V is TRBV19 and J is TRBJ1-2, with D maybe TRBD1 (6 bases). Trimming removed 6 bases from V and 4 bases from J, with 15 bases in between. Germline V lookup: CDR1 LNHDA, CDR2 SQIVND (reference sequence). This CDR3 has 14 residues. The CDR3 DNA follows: TGTGCCAGTAGGGGCGGTCAGGGGTCCTATGGCTACACCTTC. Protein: CASRGGQGSYGYTF.

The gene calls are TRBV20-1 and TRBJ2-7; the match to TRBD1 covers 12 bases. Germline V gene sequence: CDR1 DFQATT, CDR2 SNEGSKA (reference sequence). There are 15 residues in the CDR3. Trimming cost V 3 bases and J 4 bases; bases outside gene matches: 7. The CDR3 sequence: CSASAGQGARYEQYF. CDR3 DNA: TGCAGTGCTAGTGCGGGACAGGGGGCGCGATACGAGCAGTACTTC.

CDR3 nucleotides: TGTGCCGGGACTAGCGGCCGCACAGATACGCAGTATTTT. As protein: CAGTSGRTDTQYF. J is TRBJ2-3 and V is TRBV30; 11 positions agree with TRBD2. The CDR3 extends over 13 amino acids. The V gene's germline CDR1 is GTSNPN and CDR2 SVGIG (reference sequence). V lost 8 bases, J lost 1 base, and 2 bases stayed unmatched.